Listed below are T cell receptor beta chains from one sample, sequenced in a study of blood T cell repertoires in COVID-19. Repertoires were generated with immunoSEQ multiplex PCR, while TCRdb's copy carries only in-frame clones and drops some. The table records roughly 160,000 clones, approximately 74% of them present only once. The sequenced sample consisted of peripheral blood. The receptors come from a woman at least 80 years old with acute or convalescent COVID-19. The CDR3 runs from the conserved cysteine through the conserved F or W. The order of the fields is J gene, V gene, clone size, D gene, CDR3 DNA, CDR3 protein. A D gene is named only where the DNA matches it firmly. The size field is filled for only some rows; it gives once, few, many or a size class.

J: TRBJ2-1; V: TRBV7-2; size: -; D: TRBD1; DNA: TGTGCCAGCAGCTTAGTTGGGGGACAGGAGCAGTTCTTC; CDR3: CASSLVGGQEQFF
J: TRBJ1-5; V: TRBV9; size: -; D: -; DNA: TGTGCCAGCAGCGCCGGGACACTTAGCAATCAGCCCCAGCATTTT; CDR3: CASSAGTLSNQPQHF
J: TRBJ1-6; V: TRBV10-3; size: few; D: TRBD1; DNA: TGTGCCATCCGCGGACAGGGGTCACCCCTCCACTTT; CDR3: CAIRGQGSPLHF
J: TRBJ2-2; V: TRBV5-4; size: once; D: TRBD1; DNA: TGTGCCAGCAGCTTGATCCAGGGGGTCCCCGGGGAGCTGTTTTTT; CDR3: CASSLIQGVPGELFF
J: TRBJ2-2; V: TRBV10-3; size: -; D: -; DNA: TGTGCCATCAGTGAGTCGAAGGGGGTTTCAGGGGAGCTGTTTTTT; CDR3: CAISESKGVSGELFF
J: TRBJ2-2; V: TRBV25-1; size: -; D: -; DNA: TGTGCCAGCAGTTTTGACAGCTCTTACACCGGGGAGCTGTTTTTT; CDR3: CASSFDSSYTGELFF
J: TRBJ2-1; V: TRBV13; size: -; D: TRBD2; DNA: TGTGCCAGCAGTCCCGGGGCGGGAGGAGTCTACAATGAGCAGTTCTTC; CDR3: CASSPGAGGVYNEQFF
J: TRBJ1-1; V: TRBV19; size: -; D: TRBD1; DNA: TGTGCCAGTAGACCCAGGGACAGCTGGAAAGACACTGAAGCTTTCTTT; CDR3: CASRPRDSWKDTEAFF
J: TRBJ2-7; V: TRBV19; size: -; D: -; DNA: TGTGCCAGTAGTATAGGCGGGACAGTTTACGAGCAGTACTTC; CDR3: CASSIGGTVYEQYF
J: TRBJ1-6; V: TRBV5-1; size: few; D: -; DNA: TGCGCCAGCAGCTCGAATATCAGGGCTGGTAATTCACCCCTCCACTTT; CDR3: CASSSNIRAGNSPLHF
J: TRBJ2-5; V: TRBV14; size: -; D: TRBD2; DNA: TGTGCCAGCAGCCTTATACGGCTGGGACTAGCGGGAGCTGAGACCCAGTACTTC; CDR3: CASSLIRLGLAGAETQYF
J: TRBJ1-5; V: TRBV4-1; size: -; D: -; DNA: TGCGCCAGCAGCCAATTAACAGGGACGAATCAGCCCCAGCATTTT; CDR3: CASSQLTGTNQPQHF
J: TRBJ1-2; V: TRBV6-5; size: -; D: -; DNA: TGTGCCAGCAGTTACCTGGGGGCGGGCTATGGCTACACCTTC; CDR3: CASSYLGAGYGYTF
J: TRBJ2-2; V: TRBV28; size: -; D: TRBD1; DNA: TGTGCCAGCAGTTCTGGACAGGGCACCGGGGAGCTGTTTTTT; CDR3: CASSSGQGTGELFF
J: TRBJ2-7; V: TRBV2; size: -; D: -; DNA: TGTGCCAGCAGTGAAAGCGGCTACGAGCAGTACTTC; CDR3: CASSESGYEQYF
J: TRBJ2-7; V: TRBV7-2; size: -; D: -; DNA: TGTGCCAGCAGCTTAGCGTGGACACGTTCCTACGAGCAGTACTTC; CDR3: CASSLAWTRSYEQYF
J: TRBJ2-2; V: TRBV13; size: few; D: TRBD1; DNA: TGTGCCAGCAGCCCCGAACCGGGACAGGGTTTCAACGGGGAGCTGTTTTTT; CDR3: CASSPEPGQGFNGELFF
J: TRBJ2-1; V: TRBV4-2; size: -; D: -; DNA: TGTGCCAGCAGCCAAGTTGGTAGAAATGAGCAGTTCTTC; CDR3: CASSQVGRNEQFF
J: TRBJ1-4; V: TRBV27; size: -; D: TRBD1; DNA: TGTGCCAGCAGTTTATCGCTGCAGGGGGCAACTAATGAAAAACTGTTTTTT; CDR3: CASSLSLQGATNEKLFF
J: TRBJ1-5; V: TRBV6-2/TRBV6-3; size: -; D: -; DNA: TGTGCCAGCACCCCCGGAGGGACGGGCAATCAGCCCCAGCATTTT; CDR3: CASTPGGTGNQPQHF
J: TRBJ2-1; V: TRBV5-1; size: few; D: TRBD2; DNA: TGCGCCAGCAGCTTTAGCGGGCTTACCTACAATGAGCAGTTCTTC; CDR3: CASSFSGLTYNEQFF
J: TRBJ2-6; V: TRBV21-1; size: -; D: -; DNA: TGTGCCAGCAGCACCAAAGGACAGGGGGCAAGTGGGGCCAACGTCCTGACTTTC; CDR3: CASSTKGQGASGANVLTF
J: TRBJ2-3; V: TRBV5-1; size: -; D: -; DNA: TGCGCCAGCAGCTTAGAGCGTGCCACAGATACGCAGTATTTT; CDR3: CASSLERATDTQYF
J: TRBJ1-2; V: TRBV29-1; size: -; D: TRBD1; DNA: TGCAGCGTTTCACCGGGACAGGGGTATGGCTACACCTTC; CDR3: CSVSPGQGYGYTF
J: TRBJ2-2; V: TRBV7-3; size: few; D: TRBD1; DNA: TGTGCCAGCAGCTCACGGGCAGTTACAGGGGGCGCGTTATCCGGGGAGCTGTTTTTT; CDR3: CASSSRAVTGGALSGELFF
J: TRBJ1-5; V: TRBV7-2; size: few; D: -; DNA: TGTGCCAGCAGCTTAAACAGGGGCAATCAGCCCCAGCATTTT; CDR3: CASSLNRGNQPQHF
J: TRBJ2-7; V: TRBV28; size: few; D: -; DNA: TGTGCCAGCGAGGAGACAGTCTCCTCCTACGAGCAGTACTTC; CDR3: CASEETVSSYEQYF
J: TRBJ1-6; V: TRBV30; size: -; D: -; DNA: TGTGCCTGGAGGTCCGGGACTGACTATTCACCCCTCCACTTT; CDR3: CAWRSGTDYSPLHF
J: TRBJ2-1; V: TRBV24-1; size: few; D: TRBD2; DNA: TGTGCCACCAGTGATTTCTCCGGCGGGAGGGCCGTAAATGAGCAGTTCTTC; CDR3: CATSDFSGGRAVNEQFF
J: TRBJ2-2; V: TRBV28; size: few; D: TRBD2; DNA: TGTGCCAGCAGCCCCTTCGCGGGAGGGATCACCGGGGAGCTGTTTTTT; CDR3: CASSPFAGGITGELFF
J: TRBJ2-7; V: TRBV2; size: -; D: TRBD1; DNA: TGTGCCAGCAGTGCGGGACAGGGGACCTACGAGCAGTACTTC; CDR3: CASSAGQGTYEQYF
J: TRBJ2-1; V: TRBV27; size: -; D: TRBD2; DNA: TGTGCCAGCAACCCCCGGGCGGGAGGTCGGAATGAGCAGTTCTTC; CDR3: CASNPRAGGRNEQFF
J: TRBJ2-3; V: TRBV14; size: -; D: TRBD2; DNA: TGTGCCAGCAGCCAATACGCGACTAGCTTTGATACGCAGTATTTT; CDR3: CASSQYATSFDTQYF
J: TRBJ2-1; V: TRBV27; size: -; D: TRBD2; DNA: TGTGCCAGCAGTTTTTCTTCGGGACTAGCGGCTAGCAATGAGCAGTTCTTC; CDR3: CASSFSSGLAASNEQFF
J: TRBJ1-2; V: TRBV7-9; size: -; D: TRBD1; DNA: TGTGCCAGCAGTCAGGGGGGCTACTATGGCTACACCTTC; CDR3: CASSQGGYYGYTF
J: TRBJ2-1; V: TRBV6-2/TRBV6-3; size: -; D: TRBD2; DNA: TGTGCCAGCAGTTGGATAATAGCGGGAGGCTTGGTCGGTGAGCAGTTCTTC; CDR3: CASSWIIAGGLVGEQFF
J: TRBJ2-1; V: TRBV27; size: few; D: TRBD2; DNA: TGTGCCAGCAGTTTCGGGGGGGACTACAATGAGCAGTTCTTC; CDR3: CASSFGGDYNEQFF
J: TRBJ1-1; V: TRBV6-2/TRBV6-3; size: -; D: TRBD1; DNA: TGTGCCAGCAGTCTTCGGAACAGGGGTGAAGCTTTCTTT; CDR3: CASSLRNRGEAFF
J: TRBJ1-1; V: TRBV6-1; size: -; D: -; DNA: TGTGCCAGCAGTGAAACTAGGCAGAGCACTGAAGCTTTCTTT; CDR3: CASSETRQSTEAFF
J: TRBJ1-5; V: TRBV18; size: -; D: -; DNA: TGTGCCAGCTCACCACCTCCAGGGGCCAATCAGCCCCAGCATTTT; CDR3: CASSPPPGANQPQHF
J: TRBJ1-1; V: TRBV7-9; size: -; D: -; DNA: TGTGCCAGCAGCTTTGAGAGCACTGAAGCTTTCTTT; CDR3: CASSFESTEAFF
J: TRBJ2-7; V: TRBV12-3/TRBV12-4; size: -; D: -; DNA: TGTGCCAGCAGTTTCGGGACTTCTTACGAGCAGTACTTC; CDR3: CASSFGTSYEQYF
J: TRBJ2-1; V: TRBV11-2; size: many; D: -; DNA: TGTGCCAGCAGCTTAGGGTTGCGGCGGCCCCCCCCCAATGAGCAGTTCTTC; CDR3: CASSLGLRRPPPNEQFF
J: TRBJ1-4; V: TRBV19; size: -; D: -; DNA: TGTGCCAGTAGTATTTGGGGAGGGCCTGAAAAACTGTTTTTT; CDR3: CASSIWGGPEKLFF
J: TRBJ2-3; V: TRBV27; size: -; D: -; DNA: TGTGCCAGCAGGAGCCTGGGGGGAGAGACAGATACGCAGTATTTT; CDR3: CASRSLGGETDTQYF
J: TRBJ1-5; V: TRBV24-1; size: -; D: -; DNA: TGTGCCACCAGTGGGGGGGGATCCAATCAGCCCCAGCATTTT; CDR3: CATSGGGSNQPQHF
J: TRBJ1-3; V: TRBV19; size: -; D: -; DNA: TGTGCCAGTAGAGAACAGGGCTTCTCTGGAAACACCATATATTTT; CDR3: CASREQGFSGNTIYF
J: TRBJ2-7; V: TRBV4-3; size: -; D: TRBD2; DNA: TGCGCCAGCAGCCAAGCACTAGCGGGTTACTACGAGCAGTACTTC; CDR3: CASSQALAGYYEQYF
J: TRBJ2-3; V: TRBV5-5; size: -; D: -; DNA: TGTGCCAGCAGCCATGGCCCTGCGCAGTATTTT; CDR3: CASSHGPAQYF
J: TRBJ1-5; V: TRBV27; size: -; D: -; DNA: TGTGCCAGCAGTTTTAAGGGGGTGCCTCGCAATCAGCCCCAGCATTTT; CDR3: CASSFKGVPRNQPQHF
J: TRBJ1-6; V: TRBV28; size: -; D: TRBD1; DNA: TGTGCCAGCAGCCTGGACAGGGGGCTTTCACCCCTCCACTTT; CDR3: CASSLDRGLSPLHF
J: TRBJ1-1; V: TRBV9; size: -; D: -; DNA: TGTGCCAGCAGCGTAGTTCTAAGCCCAATGAACACTGAAGCTTTCTTT; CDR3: CASSVVLSPMNTEAFF
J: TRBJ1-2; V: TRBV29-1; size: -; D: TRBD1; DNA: TGCAGCGTTGAAGGCGTGGGACAGGGAGTAGGCTACACCTTC; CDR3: CSVEGVGQGVGYTF
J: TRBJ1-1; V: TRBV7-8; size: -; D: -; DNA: TGTGCCAGCAGCTTATCCGGGAGAGGCACTGAAGCTTTCTTT; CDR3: CASSLSGRGTEAFF
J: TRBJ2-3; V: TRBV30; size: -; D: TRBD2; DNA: TGTGCCTGGAGTCGAGGACTAGCGGACACAGATACGCAGTATTTT; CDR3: CAWSRGLADTDTQYF